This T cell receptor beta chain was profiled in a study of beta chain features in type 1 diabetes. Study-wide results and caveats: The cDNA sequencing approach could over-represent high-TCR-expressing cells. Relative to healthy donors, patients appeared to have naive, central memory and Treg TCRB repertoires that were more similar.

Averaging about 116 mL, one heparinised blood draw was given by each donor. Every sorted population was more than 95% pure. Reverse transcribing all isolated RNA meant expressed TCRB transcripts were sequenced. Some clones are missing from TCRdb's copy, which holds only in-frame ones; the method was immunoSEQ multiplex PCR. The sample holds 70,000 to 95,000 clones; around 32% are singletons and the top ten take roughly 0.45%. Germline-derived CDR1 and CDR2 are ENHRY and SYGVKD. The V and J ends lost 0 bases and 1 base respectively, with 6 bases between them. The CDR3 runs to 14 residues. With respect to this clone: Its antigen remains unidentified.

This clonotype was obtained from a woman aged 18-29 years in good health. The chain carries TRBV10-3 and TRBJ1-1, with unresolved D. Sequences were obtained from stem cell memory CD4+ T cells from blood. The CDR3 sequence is CAISESRQNTEAFF. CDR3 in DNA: TGTGCCATCAGTGAGTCGAGGCAGAACACTGAAGCTTTCTTT.